The source of this T cell receptor (beta chain) is a study of PD-L1 blockade in urothelial cancer. Assay: immunoSEQ multiplex PCR; the TCRdb copy retains only in-frame clones and omits some. The table has some 120,000 clones, 75% to 95% seen once. A single count supports this clone. Time point meaning: peripheral blood 6 weeks after treatment start. The sample consisted of PBMCs, taken around atezolizumab (anti-PD-L1) treatment. The receptor was isolated from a man between 60 and 75 years old with urothelial cancer.

The CDR3 loop is CASSERLAGLGEQYF. The CDR3 coding sequence is TGTGCCAGCAGTGAAAGACTAGCGGGGTTGGGGGAGCAGTACTTC. V is TRBV2 and J is TRBJ2-7; 11 nucleotides align to TRBD2. The CDR3 length is 15 residues. Per the germline V gene, CDR1 is SNHLY and CDR2 is FYNNEI. V trimming: 2 bases; J trimming: 7 bases; junction bases outside the gene matches: 7.